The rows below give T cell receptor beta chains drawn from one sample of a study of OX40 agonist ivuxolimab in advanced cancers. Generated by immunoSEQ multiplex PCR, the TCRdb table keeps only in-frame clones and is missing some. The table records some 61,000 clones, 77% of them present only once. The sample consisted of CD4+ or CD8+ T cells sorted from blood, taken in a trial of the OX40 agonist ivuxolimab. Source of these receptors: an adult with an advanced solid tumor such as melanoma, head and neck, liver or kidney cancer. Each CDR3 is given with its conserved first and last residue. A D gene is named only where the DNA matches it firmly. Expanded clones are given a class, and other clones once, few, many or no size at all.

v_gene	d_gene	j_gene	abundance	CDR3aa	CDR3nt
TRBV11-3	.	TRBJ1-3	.	CASSTPGSSGNTIYF	TGTGCCAGCTCTACTCCCGGGAGCTCTGGAAACACCATATATTTT
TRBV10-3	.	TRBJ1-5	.	CAISESLGIGSNQPQHF	TGTGCCATCAGTGAGTCGTTGGGGATAGGGAGCAATCAGCCCCAGCATTTT
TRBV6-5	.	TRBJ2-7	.	CASSYSRASYEQYF	TGTGCCAGCAGTTATTCCAGGGCCTCCTACGAGCAGTACTTC
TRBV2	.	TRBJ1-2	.	CASSVSGVEGYTF	TGTGCCAGCAGTGTATCGGGGGTAGAGGGCTACACCTTC
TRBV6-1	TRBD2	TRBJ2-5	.	CASCPIAGPGTQYF	TGTGCCAGCTGTCCTATAGCGGGCCCAGGGACCCAGTACTTC
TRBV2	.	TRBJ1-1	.	CASSSKGQTVNTEAFF	TGTGCCAGCAGCTCAAAGGGCCAAACGGTGAACACTGAAGCTTTCTTT
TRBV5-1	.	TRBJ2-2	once	CASSLAREAVTGELFF	TGCGCCAGCAGCTTGGCCAGGGAGGCGGTCACCGGGGAGCTGTTTTTT
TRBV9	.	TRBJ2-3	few	CASSVGGNTQYF	TGTGCCAGCAGCGTAGGGGGAAATACGCAGTATTTT
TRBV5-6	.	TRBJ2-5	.	CASSFGETQYF	TGTGCCAGCAGCTTCGGGGAGACCCAGTACTTC
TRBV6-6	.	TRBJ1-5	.	CASSQQDSNQPQHF	TGTGCCAGCAGCCAACAGGATAGCAATCAGCCCCAGCATTTT
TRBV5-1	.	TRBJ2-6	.	CASSLNSPSGANVLTF	TGCGCCAGCAGCTTGAACAGCCCCTCTGGGGCCAACGTCCTGACTTTC
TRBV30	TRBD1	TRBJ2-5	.	CAWSVPETGQETQYF	TGTGCCTGGAGTGTACCCGAGACAGGGCAAGAGACCCAGTACTTC
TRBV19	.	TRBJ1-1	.	CASTKTQGLSGTEAFF	TGTGCCAGTACCAAGACCCAGGGGCTGTCGGGCACTGAAGCTTTCTTT
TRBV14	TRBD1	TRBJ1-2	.	CASSHGTANYGYTF	TGTGCCAGCAGCCACGGGACAGCTAACTATGGCTACACCTTC
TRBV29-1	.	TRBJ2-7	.	CSAQEAAPYEQYF	TGCAGCGCACAGGAGGCTGCTCCCTACGAGCAGTACTTC
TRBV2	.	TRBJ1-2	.	CASSEGWGGDGYTF	TGTGCCAGCAGTGAAGGGTGGGGAGGGGATGGCTACACCTTC
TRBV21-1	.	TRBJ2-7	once	CASSRGPSYEQYF	TGTGCCAGCAGCAGGGGGCCCTCCTACGAGCAGTACTTC
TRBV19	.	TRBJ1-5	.	CASSIHRRSWDSNQPQHF	TGTGCCAGTAGTATACACAGGCGGTCCTGGGATAGCAATCAGCCCCAGCATTTT
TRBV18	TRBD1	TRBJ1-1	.	CASSPPGQLLGEAFF	TGTGCCAGCTCACCACCGGGACAGTTGTTGGGTGAAGCTTTCTTT
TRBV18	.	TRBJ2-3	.	CASSPELGTDTQYF	TGTGCCAGCTCACCGGAGTTGGGGACAGATACGCAGTATTTT
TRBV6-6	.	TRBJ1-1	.	CASIKQGETEAFF	TGTGCCAGCATCAAACAGGGTGAGACTGAAGCTTTCTTT
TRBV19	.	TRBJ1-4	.	CASSPATNEKLFF	TGTGCCAGTAGTCCAGCAACTAATGAAAAACTGTTTTTT
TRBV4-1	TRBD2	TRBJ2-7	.	CASSPSREAYEQYF	TGCGCCAGCAGCCCCTCGCGGGAGGCCTACGAGCAGTACTTC
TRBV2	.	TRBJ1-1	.	CASRTRVPNTEAFF	TGTGCCAGCAGGACGAGGGTACCAAACACTGAAGCTTTCTTT
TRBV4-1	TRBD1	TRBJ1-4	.	CASSLNRGNNEKLFF	TGCGCCAGCAGCCTTAACAGGGGGAATAATGAAAAACTGTTTTTT
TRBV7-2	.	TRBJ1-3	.	CASSFKGGSSGNTIYF	TGTGCCAGCAGCTTCAAAGGGGGGAGCTCTGGAAACACCATATATTTT
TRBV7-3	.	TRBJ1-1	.	CASRATMNTEAFF	TGTGCCAGCAGGGCCACGATGAACACTGAAGCTTTCTTT
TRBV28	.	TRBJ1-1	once	CASSLPWDIGNTEAFF	TGTGCCAGCAGTTTACCCTGGGACATTGGGAACACTGAAGCTTTCTTT
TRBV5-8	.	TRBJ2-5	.	CASTPPGGETQYF	TGTGCCAGCACCCCGCCTGGGGGGGAGACCCAGTACTTC
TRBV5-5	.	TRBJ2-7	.	CASSLFRLYEQYF	TGTGCCAGCAGCTTATTTCGTCTCTACGAGCAGTACTTC
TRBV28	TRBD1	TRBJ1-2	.	CASSSWTGGNYGYTF	TGTGCCAGCAGTTCGTGGACAGGGGGCAACTATGGCTACACCTTC
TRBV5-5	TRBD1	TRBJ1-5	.	CASSLGDRGFDQPQHF	TGTGCCAGCAGCTTGGGGGACAGGGGGTTCGATCAGCCCCAGCATTTT
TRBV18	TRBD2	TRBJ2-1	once	CASSPPGRTNEQFF	TGTGCCAGCTCACCACCCGGGAGGACCAATGAGCAGTTCTTC
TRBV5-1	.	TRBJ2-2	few	CATRVALLWNTGELFF	TGCGCCACCCGAGTAGCTCTCCTTTGGAACACCGGGGAGCTGTTTTTT
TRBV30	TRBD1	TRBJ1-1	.	CAWSYRDRENTEAFF	TGTGCCTGGAGTTACCGGGACAGGGAGAACACTGAAGCTTTCTTT
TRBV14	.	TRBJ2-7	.	CASSYRGGFSSYEQYF	TGTGCCAGCAGCTACCGAGGGGGATTTAGCTCCTACGAGCAGTACTTC
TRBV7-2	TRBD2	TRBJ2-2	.	CASSLVRRENGELFF	TGTGCCAGCAGCTTAGTTCGGCGGGAGAACGGGGAGCTGTTTTTT
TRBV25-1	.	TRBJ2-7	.	CASSDRTVPYEQYF	TGTGCCAGCAGTGATAGGACAGTGCCTTACGAGCAGTACTTC
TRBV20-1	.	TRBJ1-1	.	CSAQRAFF	TGCAGTGCCCAGAGGGCTTTCTTT
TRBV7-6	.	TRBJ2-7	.	CASSLELGRGEQYF	TGTGCCAGCAGCTTAGAACTGGGGAGAGGCGAGCAGTACTTC
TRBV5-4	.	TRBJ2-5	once	CASSLGTLYQETQYF	TGTGCCAGCAGCTTGGGGACCTTGTACCAAGAGACCCAGTACTTC
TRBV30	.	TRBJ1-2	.	CAWSGTDYGYTF	TGTGCCTGGTCCGGGACGGATTATGGCTACACCTTC
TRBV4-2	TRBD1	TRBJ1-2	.	CASSQLGQASAYGYTF	TGTGCCAGCAGCCAACTTGGACAGGCTTCGGCATATGGCTACACCTTC
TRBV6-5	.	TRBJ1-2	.	CASSFDRGGGYTF	TGTGCCAGCAGTTTTGACAGAGGCGGTGGCTACACCTTC
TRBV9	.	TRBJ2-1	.	CASSVTMGNEQFF	TGTGCCAGCAGCGTAACTATGGGCAATGAGCAGTTCTTC
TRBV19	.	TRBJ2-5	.	CASSIERDQETQYF	TGTGCCAGTAGTATCGAGCGGGACCAAGAGACCCAGTACTTC
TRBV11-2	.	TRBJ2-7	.	CASSFRAYEQYF	TGTGCCAGCAGCTTCCGAGCCTACGAGCAGTACTTC
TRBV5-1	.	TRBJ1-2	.	CASSSEGQIYGYTF	TGCGCCAGCAGCTCTGAGGGACAAATCTATGGCTACACCTTC
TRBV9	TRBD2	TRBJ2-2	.	CASSPRGGAGRTGELFF	TGTGCCAGCAGCCCGAGGGGAGGGGCAGGGCGCACCGGGGAGCTGTTTTTT
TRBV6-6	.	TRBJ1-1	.	CASSPTVNTEAFF	TGTGCCAGCAGTCCGACAGTTAACACTGAAGCTTTCTTT
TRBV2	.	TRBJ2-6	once	CASSEGVVSGANVLTF	TGTGCCAGCAGTGAAGGTGTCGTCTCTGGGGCCAACGTCCTGACTTTC